Listed here is a single T cell receptor beta chain. Its target is not known. This sample is part of a study of metastatic and nonmetastatic thyroid tumors. On the study more broadly: The authors compared repertoires across blood and tumor or nodule tissue from malignant and benign thyroid patients.

V shed 0 bases and J 1 base; nucleotides not matched to a gene: 4. CDR3 length equals 16 residues. Germline lookup yields CDR1 SGHTA and CDR2 FQGNSA. In the original processing: Building a distant-metastasis classifier for papillary thyroid cancer drew on CDR3 differences across clinicopathological groups. TCRdb re-called clones via MiXCR from the PCR reads. TCRdb, rather than the study authors, made the V and J calls. The sample shows roughly 16,000 clones, 25% to 35% of them seen only once. Treatment of any kind had been given to no patient before thyroid surgery. General study points: When malignant thyroid tumors were compared with benign nodules, TCR beta diversity was reportedly significantly higher in the malignant tumors. This held in both blood and tumor samples.

This chain connects TRBV7-2 to TRBJ2-3; 7 bases are a match to TRBD2. The specimen sequenced was tumor tissue. This clonotype was obtained from a male donor with papillary thyroid cancer or a benign thyroid nodule (not recorded which). Some clones in this sample may be carry-over from other donors' samples. CDR3 loop: CASSLARLAGTDTQYF. The DNA for the CDR3 is TGTGCCAGCAGCTTAGCACGCCTAGCGGGCACAGATACGCAGTATTTT.